This T cell receptor beta chain was captured by sequencing in a study of blood T cell repertoires in COVID-19. About the study: Sites across the United States, Italy and Spain contributed samples from acute and convalescent COVID-19.

Patients from Seattle were sampled longitudinally, starting during active infection. As handled by the study authors: Reference gene primers were amplified, and this amplification served to estimate nucleated cell counts. Libraries were prepared by immunoSEQ multiplex PCR; TCRdb keeps only in-frame clonotypes and omits some of them. D and trimming were read from the DNA, whereas the V and J calls and clone size are those reported in that table. Here the sample spans over 150,000 clones, about 83% being singletons. The germline V gene encodes CDR1 MGHRA and CDR2 YSYEKL. This CDR3 spans 12 amino acids. The V end lost 1 base, the J end lost 5 bases, and 5 bases lay between the germline ends.

The chain is built from TRBV4-1 and TRBJ1-1; D gene ambiguous. Material for sequencing was peripheral blood. The origin of this receptor is a woman aged 55-69 years with COVID-19, enrolled during active disease. The CDR3 reads CASSQGETEAFF. CDR3 nucleotides: TGCGCCAGCAGCCAAGGTGAGACTGAAGCTTTCTTT.